Presented here are 13 T cell receptor beta chains from one specimen sequenced in a study of T cells expressing NK-cell markers. Reprocessing the 5' RACE reads, TCRdb reports a single entry for every CDR3 protein and omits DNA. This repertoire includes 300,000 to 450,000 distinct CDR3 sequences. The sequencing input was blood T cells: a sorted CD56 or NKG2C T cell subset, CD4+ or CD8+ T cells, or bulk PBMC T cells (not recorded which). The source of these receptors is a man aged 18 to 69 in good health.

The chain recombines TRBV7-2 with TRBJ2-4; the D call of TRBD2 rests on TCRdb alone, since no DNA is present to check it. Germline values: CDR1 SGHTA, CDR2 FQGNSA. The CDR3 consists of 14 residues. CDR3 residues: CASSLGLSKNIQYF.

CDR3 loop: CASSRPGTGVEQYF. The chain has TRBV19 and TRBJ2-7; TCRdb reports TRBD1, a call that lacks DNA to check it against. Germline assignment: CDR1 LNHDA and CDR2 SQIVND (reference sequence). The CDR3 is 14 amino acids.

This chain links TRBV12-3 or TRBV12-4 with TRBJ1-5; TCRdb's D call, TRBD1, is unchecked because there is no DNA. This CDR3 has 14 amino acids. This chain's CDR3 is CASSFGLRDQPQHF.

The chain recombines TRBV15 with TRBJ1-5; TCRdb's D gene call, TRBD1, goes unchecked for lack of DNA. This CDR3 region has 16 residues. Per the germline V gene, CDR1 is LNHNV and CDR2 is YYDKDF (reference sequence). CDR3 protein: CATMLLGVTGSQPQHF.

V gene TRBV12-3 or TRBV12-4 combines with J gene TRBJ2-1; TCRdb's D call of TRBD1 is untestable without DNA. The length of the CDR3 is 16 residues. The CDR3 spells CASSPLGRASYNEQFF.

This rearrangement joins TRBV25-1 to TRBJ1-1; lacking DNA, the TRBD1 call made by TCRdb goes unchecked. CDR3 length: 12 amino acids. In germline, CDR1 is MGHDK, CDR2 SYGVNS. The CDR3 region is CASSVGQGEAFF.

This chain connects TRBV5-6 to TRBJ2-7. Germline CDR1 SGHDT, CDR2 YYEEEE. The CDR3 sequence is 14 residues long. CDR3 loop: CASSFGFGSYEQYF.

The V and J genes are TRBV3-1 and TRBJ2-1; TCRdb's D call, TRBD2, is unchecked because there is no DNA. The length of the CDR3 is 15 residues. CDR1 LGHDT and CDR2 YNNKEL come from the germline V gene (reference sequence). CDR3 loop: CASSQVNTRGNEQFF.

This rearrangement joins TRBV5-5 to TRBJ1-2; with no DNA, the TCRdb D assignment of TRBD1 cannot be verified. The length of the CDR3 is 14 residues. CDR1 SGHKS and CDR2 YYEKEE come from the germline V gene (reference sequence). The CDR3 loop is CASSAYGQNYGYTF.

This chain links TRBV24-1 with TRBJ2-2; TCRdb outputs TRBD1, but without DNA this stays unchecked. Per germline, CDR1 KGHDR and CDR2 SFDVKD. This CDR3 comprises 15 residues. The CDR3 sequence is CATSDAGTVAGELFF.

The rearrangement joins TRBV9 to TRBJ2-3; lacking DNA, the TRBD1 call made by TCRdb goes unchecked. Germline loops: CDR1 SGDLS, CDR2 YYNGEE. This CDR3 has 15 residues. The chain's CDR3 is CASSARRDNTDTQYF.

This chain connects TRBV12-3 or TRBV12-4 to TRBJ2-7; TCRdb names TRBD2, which stays unverified in the absence of DNA. The CDR3 consists of 14 residues. CDR3: CASSIGTYRNEQYF.

The chain is built from TRBV20-1 and TRBJ2-7; TCRdb gives TRBD2 as the D gene, but with no DNA this cannot be confirmed. Germline V gives CDR1 DFQATT, CDR2 SNEGSKA (reference sequence). The CDR3 has 14 amino acids. The CDR3 sequence: CSARRIRAIYEQYF.